The 17 T cell receptor beta chains given below trace back to one sample, sequenced in a study of T cells and Merkel cell carcinoma outcomes. The method was immunoSEQ multiplex PCR; TCRdb's version includes in-frame clones alone and lacks a portion of them. The sample consists of about 19,000 clones, over 75% of them appearing once. Sequenced: tumor tissue from Merkel cell carcinoma. The receptors here all came from a human donor with Merkel cell carcinoma.

This sequence joins TRBV4-2 and TRBJ1-3; D ambiguous. Germline values: CDR1 LGHNA, CDR2 YNFKEQ. This CDR3 contains 14 residues. Trimming took 2 bases from V and 2 from J, leaving 7 bases between them. Here the CDR3 reads CASSQQVPGNTIYF. The CDR3 nucleotides are TGTGCCAGCAGCCAACAGGTCCCTGGAAACACCATATATTTT.

The chain combines TRBV29-1 with TRBJ1-1; no clear D gene. Trimming took 5 bases from V and 1 from J, leaving 11 bases between them. The CDR3 has 13 amino acids. Per the germline V gene, CDR1 is SQVTM and CDR2 is ANQGSEA. The CDR3 nucleotides are TGCAGCGTTCGGGGAGGTGGGAACACTGAAGCTTTCTTT. Translation gives CSVRGGGNTEAFF.

This chain's CDR3 is CASRQVNNQPQHF. The CDR3 coding sequence is TGTGCCAGTAGGCAGGTAAACAATCAGCCCCAGCATTTT. The chain carries TRBV6-1 and TRBJ1-5; D is unresolved. CDR1 and CDR2 from the germline V gene are MNHNS and SASEGT. V was cut by 9 bases and J by 3 bases, with 12 bases left in between. The CDR3 is 13 amino acids.

V gene TRBV29-1 combines with J gene TRBJ2-2, with D possibly being TRBD1 (5 bases). This CDR3 contains 13 residues. The V gene's germline CDR1 is SQVTM and CDR2 ANQGSEA. The germline V and J ends were trimmed by 2 bases and 1 base, with 5 bases remaining between them. CDR3 nucleotides: TGCAGCGTTGAAACAGGGAACACCGGGGAGCTGTTTTTT. Amino acid sequence: CSVETGNTGELFF.

This sequence joins TRBV5-5 and TRBJ2-1, with a weak D call TRBD1 (5 bases). CDR3 length: 15 amino acids. V lost 3 bases and J lost 1, with 11 bases in between. CDR1 and CDR2 (germline): SGHKS, YYEKEE (reference sequence). CDR3 bases: TGTGCCAGCAGCTACTTCGCAGGGTCCTACAATGAGCAGTTCTTC. Its protein is CASSYFAGSYNEQFF.

The J gene is TRBJ1-1, the V gene TRBV11-2, with unresolved D. From germline, CDR1 is SGHAT and CDR2 FQNNGV. The CDR3 has 13 residues. Between the trimmed V and J ends, which lost 5 bases and 1 base, there was a span of 8 bases. CDR3 loop: CASSPIGNTEAFF. In nucleotides, the CDR3 is TGTGCCAGCAGCCCTATCGGGAACACTGAAGCTTTCTTT.

The genes are TRBV29-1 and TRBJ2-3; no clear D gene. The V end lost 2 bases, the J end lost 2 bases, and 14 bases lay between the germline ends. Looked up from germline, CDR1 is SQVTM and CDR2 is ANQGSEA. The CDR3 is 15 amino acids. The CDR3 nucleotides read TGCAGCGTTGAAAATTTAGCCTTTGCCACAGATACGCAGTATTTT. As protein: CSVENLAFATDTQYF.

This chain connects TRBV14 to TRBJ2-1, with D hard to call. The germline V gene encodes CDR1 SGHDN and CDR2 FVKESK. The CDR3 consists of 16 residues. V dropped 0 bases and J dropped 3 bases, with 12 bases sitting between them. This CDR3 is CASSQDYGPHYNEQFF. CDR3 coding DNA: TGTGCCAGCAGCCAAGACTATGGACCCCACTACAATGAGCAGTTCTTC.

The chain is built from TRBV7-9 and TRBJ2-6; 8 nucleotides align to TRBD1. The J segment lost 0 bases and the V segment lost 7 bases, leaving 8 bases of the junction unmatched. Germline V CDR1 and CDR2: SEHNR, FQNEAQ (reference sequence). The CDR3 has 17 residues. Here the CDR3 reads CASNRGAKSSGANVLTF. In DNA, the CDR3 is TGTGCCAGCAACAGGGGGGCAAAGAGCTCTGGGGCCAACGTCCTGACTTTC.

V usage is TRBV11-3 and J usage is TRBJ1-1, with D possibly TRBD1 on 5 matching bases. V lost 5 bases, J lost 11 bases, and 15 bases lay in between. Germline V CDR1 and CDR2: SGHNT, YENEEA. CDR3 length: 12 amino acids. The CDR3 DNA sequence: TGTGCCAGCAGCCCGGGGGGAATGCTCGCTTTCTTT. The encoded protein is CASSPGGMLAFF.

V usage is TRBV7-9 and J usage is TRBJ1-1; no firm D call. V gave up 6 bases and J gave up 4 bases, with 3 bases separating them. This CDR3 has 10 amino acids. Per germline, CDR1 SEHNR and CDR2 FQNEAQ (reference sequence). As DNA, the CDR3 is TGTGCCAGCAGATCCACTGAAGCTTTCTTT. This encodes CASRSTEAFF.

V and J are TRBV5-1 and TRBJ2-7, with TRBD1 identical over 11 bases. The CDR3 covers 16 residues. The V gene end was trimmed by 0 bases and the J gene end by 6 bases; junction bases not matched to a gene: 8. The V gene's germline CDR1 is SGHRS and CDR2 YFSETQ. Written as DNA, the CDR3 is TGCGCCAGCAGCTTGGACCCCGGGACAGGGGGGAGCGAGCAGTACTTC. Translating gives CASSLDPGTGGSEQYF.

On this clone itself: This sample includes further DNA sequences coding for the same CDR3. The chain links TRBV11-2 to TRBJ1-1, with D tentatively TRBD1 (6 bases). The CDR3 sequence is 12 residues long. Germline CDR1 SGHAT, CDR2 FQNNGV. Trimming pared 3 bases from V and 5 bases from J, leaving 7 bases between. The CDR3: CASSLGATEAFF. CDR3 nucleotide sequence: TGTGCCAGCAGCTTGGGGGCAACTGAAGCTTTCTTT.

J is TRBJ2-1 and V is TRBV2, with 8 bases that match TRBD2. V shed 4 bases, J shed 7 bases, and the junction held 3 bases outside the gene matches. The length of the CDR3 is 13 residues. The germline CDR1 and CDR2 sequences are SNHLY and FYNNEI. In nucleotides, the CDR3 is TGTGCCAGCAGTGCGGGGACTAGGAATGAGCAGTTCTTC. This gives the protein CASSAGTRNEQFF.

This clone was counted a few times. The rearrangement links TRBV5-1 to TRBJ2-3; D remains unclear. The CDR3 length is 14 residues. V lost 1 base to trimming and J lost 2 bases, with 8 bases between them. The germline V gene encodes CDR1 SGHRS and CDR2 YFSETQ. The chain's CDR3 is CASSLFRNTDTQYF. The DNA for the CDR3 is TGCGCCAGCAGCTTGTTCAGAAACACAGATACGCAGTATTTT. The full variable domain, with the rest looked up from reference TRBV5-1 and TRBJ2-3, is KAGVTQTPRYLIKTRGQQVTLSCSPISGHRSVSWYQQTPGQGLQFLFEYFSETQRNKGNFPGRFSGRQFSNSRSEMNVSTLELGDSALYLCASSLFRNTDTQYFGPGTRLTVL.

The V and J genes are TRBV5-1 and TRBJ1-2; D is uncertain. CDR1 and CDR2 (germline): SGHRS, YFSETQ. V dropped 3 bases and J dropped 4 bases, with 10 bases sitting between them. The CDR3 contains 13 residues. CDR3 in amino acids: CASSSSVVYGYTF. Written as DNA, the CDR3 is TGCGCCAGCAGCTCGTCAGTAGTCTATGGCTACACCTTC.

Comments on this clone: One junction end does not reproduce the germline sequence, and a read error may be involved. The chain carries TRBV9 and TRBJ1-2; 8 positions agree with TRBD1. Germline values: CDR1 SGDLS, CDR2 YYNGEE. The CDR3 length is 13 residues. The CDR3 spells CASSARQGNGYIF. CDR3 nucleotide sequence: TGTGCCAGCAGCGCGCGACAGGGGAATGGCTACATCTTC.